Many counts were recorded for the clone carrying this T cell receptor (beta chain). Antigen: not known. These data are taken from a study of post-analysis software for immune sequencing data. Unique molecular identifiers had been added to the TCR beta cDNA libraries. Input populations of about 0.95 to 10 million T cells gave rise to roughly 500,000 cDNA molecules. TCRdb recomputed calls from the PCR reads with MiXCR, one row per CDR3 protein. The repertoire holds about 760,000 distinct CDR3 sequences, with about 27% as singletons. Overall study findings and caveats: When compared against controls, multiple sclerosis patients showed significantly lower normalized Chao1 diversity. Patients carried a handful of TRBV segments more frequently than controls did, and TRBV5-6, TRBV5-1 and TRBV20-1 were among them. Strong co-clustering by F measure was seen for same-batch samples.

This CDR3 region has 9 residues. The chain combines TRBV12-3 or TRBV12-4 with TRBJ2-5, with no clear D. TRBJ2-7 explains the end of the DNA better; the J call may be wrong. Sequenced material: blood. This receptor was obtained from a girl aged 5 to 17 with multiple sclerosis. CDR3 sequence: CASGYEQYF. The CDR3 DNA sequence: TGTGCCAGCGGCTACGAGCAGTACTTC.